The 27 T cell receptor beta chains presented below share a single source sample, sequenced in a study of response to subunit inactivated influenza vaccine. TCRdb redid the calling of the RT-PCR reads with MiXCR, one entry per CDR3 protein. The data contain 600,000 to 850,000 distinct CDR3 sequences, 13% to 15% of them seen just once; the ten biggest clones take up less than 8.5%. The sequencing here drew on PBMCs from blood, taken 14 to 15 days before vaccination. These receptors were collected from a man aged 45 to 65 who received an inactivated influenza vaccine.

This clonotype was seen more than once but under ten times. J is TRBJ2-7 and V is TRBV29-1; the match to TRBD2 covers 9 bases. J gave up 3 bases and V 5 bases, and 5 bases lay outside the gene matches. The CDR3 spans 13 residues. Germline V gene sequence: CDR1 SQVTM, CDR2 ANQGSEA. In DNA form, the CDR3 reads TGCAGCGTTCGTAGCGGGAGAGGCTACGAGCAGTACTTC. It encodes CSVRSGRGYEQYF.

This clonotype was picked up a small number of times. The chain recombines TRBV7-2 with TRBJ2-5, with a possible D match to TRBD2 (6 bases). Germline V gene lookup returns CDR1 SGHTA and CDR2 FQGNSA. Trimming pared 4 bases from V and 3 bases from J, leaving 12 bases between. The CDR3 is made up of 14 amino acids. The CDR3 sequence: CASSYREIEETQYF. The CDR3 nucleotides are TGTGCCAGCAGCTACCGGGAGATCGAAGAGACCCAGTACTTC.

The genes are TRBV13 and TRBJ1-2, with 10 bases lining up with TRBD1. This CDR3 contains 17 residues. Per the germline V gene, CDR1 is PRHDT and CDR2 is FYEKMQ (reference sequence). J gave up 1 base and V 5 bases, and 10 bases lay outside the gene matches. CDR3 amino acids: CASSKDRGRPHNYGYTF. CDR3 coding DNA: TGTGCCAGCAGCAAAGACAGGGGGCGGCCCCATAACTATGGCTACACCTTC.

The chain employs TRBV12-3 or TRBV12-4 and TRBJ2-3; TRBD2 aligns across 13 bases. After removal of 8 bases from V and 0 bases from J, the junction contained 8 bases not matched to a gene. CDR3 size: 17 residues. CDR3 sequence reads: CASRGTSGTTSTDTQYF. Written as DNA, the CDR3 is TGTGCCAGCCGAGGGACTAGCGGGACTACTAGCACAGATACGCAGTATTTT.

The chain links TRBV12-3 or TRBV12-4 to TRBJ2-1, with TRBD1 identical over 12 bases. The CDR3 has 15 residues. V shed 6 bases and J 9 bases; nucleotides not matched to a gene: 9. Written as DNA, the CDR3 is TGTGCCAGCAGAACCCGGGACAGGGGGCTTTTTGAGCAGTTCTTC. Its protein product is CASRTRDRGLFEQFF.

The V gene is TRBV30, the J gene TRBJ2-5; no clear D. V lost 3 bases, J lost 5 bases, and 16 bases lay in between. The CDR3 loop spans 14 amino acids. Germline V gives CDR1 GTSNPN, CDR2 SVGIG (reference sequence). For the CDR3, the DNA is TGTGCCTGGAGCCTTGGACGTTTGGCGGAGACCCAGTACTTC. The encoded protein is CAWSLGRLAETQYF.

This sequence joins TRBV7-7 and TRBJ2-1; TRBD2 aligns across 9 bases. The CDR3 covers 13 residues. The germline gives CDR1 SSHAT, CDR2 FNYEAQ (reference sequence). With V trimmed by 6 bases and J by 9 bases, 6 bases remained unmatched. CDR3: CASSYLAGVEQFF. CDR3 bases: TGTGCCAGCAGTTATTTAGCGGGAGTTGAGCAGTTCTTC.

This sequence joins TRBV9 and TRBJ1-1; D gene uncertain. This CDR3 region has 13 residues. Germline loops: CDR1 SGDLS, CDR2 YYNGEE. Trimming stripped 0 bases from V and 7 bases from J, with 10 bases between. The DNA of the CDR3 is TGTGCCAGCAGCGTAGGCAAAATCCATGAAGCTTTCTTT. Encoded protein: CASSVGKIHEAFF.

This clonotype was seen a handful of times. The chain employs TRBV12-3 or TRBV12-4 and TRBJ2-5; perhaps TRBD1 as D (6 bases). Deletions cut 3 bases from V and 3 bases from J, with 11 bases between. This CDR3 is built from 14 residues. In DNA form, the CDR3 reads TGTGCCAGCAGTTTGGGGACACTGAAAGAGACCCAGTACTTC. Its translation: CASSLGTLKETQYF.

This clonotype came up many times. The chain combines TRBV7-2 with TRBJ2-3; D is possibly TRBD2 (5 bases). The CDR3 sequence is 14 residues long. Trimming removed 4 bases from V and 5 bases from J, with 13 bases in between. From germline, CDR1 is SGHTA and CDR2 FQGNSA. In nucleotides, the CDR3 is TGTGCCAGCAGCTCCTTAGGAGGTAGAGATACGCAGTATTTT. It codes for CASSSLGGRDTQYF.

This clonotype was counted between two and nine times. This chain joins TRBV12-3 or TRBV12-4 and TRBJ2-1; no clear D gene. The CDR3 is 15 amino acids. V lost 6 bases, J lost 0 bases, and 12 bases lay in between. The CDR3 here is CASSYTMDSYNEQFF. The CDR3 bases are TGTGCCAGCAGCTATACAATGGACTCCTACAATGAGCAGTTCTTC.

CDR3 loop: CASSYGSYNSPLHF. In DNA form, the CDR3 reads TGTGCCAGCAGTTACGGCTCATATAATTCACCCCTCCACTTT. This chain connects TRBV6-5 to TRBJ1-6; D uncertain. The length of the CDR3 is 14 residues. Deletions cut 2 bases from V and 4 bases from J, with 6 bases between. Germline CDR1 and CDR2: MNHEY and SVGAGI.

This chain joins TRBV18 and TRBJ1-2; tentatively, D is TRBD1 (6 bases). Germline V gene lookup returns CDR1 KGHSH and CDR2 LQKENI. The length of the CDR3 is 14 residues. V was clipped by 2 bases and J by 2 bases, with 9 bases between them. The DNA of the CDR3 is TGTGCCAGCTCACCAAACAGGGAAAACTATGGCTACACCTTC. Its translation: CASSPNRENYGYTF.

Written as DNA, the CDR3 is TGTGCCAGCAGCTCCGAGTTCACTCCGTGGGAGACCCAGTACTTC. Translated, it gives CASSSEFTPWETQYF. The chain uses TRBV11-2 and TRBJ2-5; unclear D gene. Germline CDR1 reads SGHAT; CDR2 reads FQNNGV. The CDR3 loop spans 15 amino acids. The germline V and J ends were trimmed by 4 bases and 5 bases, with 17 bases remaining between them.

The chain couples TRBV28 to TRBJ2-4; D tentatively reads TRBD1 or TRBD2 (6 bases each). Germline V CDR1 and CDR2: MDHEN, SYDVKM. The germline V and J ends were trimmed by 6 bases and 0 bases, with 12 bases remaining between them. The CDR3 covers 15 residues. The CDR3 spells CASSNRDLAKNIQYF. For the CDR3, the DNA is TGTGCCAGCAGCAACAGGGACTTAGCCAAAAACATTCAGTACTTC.

This clonotype came up many times. V and J are TRBV5-5 and TRBJ1-5; D is uncertain. This CDR3 has 15 residues. Germline V lookup: CDR1 SGHKS, CDR2 YYEKEE (reference sequence). Trimming left V 0 bases short and J 0 bases short, with 7 bases between. The CDR3 reads CASSLVGNSNQPQHF. The CDR3 bases are TGTGCCAGCAGCTTGGTAGGGAATAGCAATCAGCCCCAGCATTTT. The full variable domain, rest sourced from reference TRBV5-5 and TRBJ1-5, is DAGVTQSPTHLIKTRGQQVTLRCSPISGHKSVSWYQQVLGQGPQFIFQYYEKEERGRGNFPDRFSARQFPNYSSELNVNALLLGDSALYLCASSLVGNSNQPQHFGDGTRLSIL.

This clonotype was detected only a few times. The J gene is TRBJ2-5, the V gene TRBV29-1; D may be TRBD1 (6 bases). The CDR3 sequence is 14 residues long. Germline-derived CDR1 and CDR2 are SQVTM and ANQGSEA. V lost 3 bases to trimming and J lost 5 bases, with 16 bases between them. The CDR3 protein is CSVDVTGSSETQYF. The CDR3 bases are TGCAGCGTTGATGTAACAGGGAGTAGTGAGACCCAGTACTTC.

This chain joins TRBV29-1 and TRBJ2-4, with D tentatively TRBD1 or TRBD2 (5 bases each). CDR1 is SQVTM, CDR2 ANQGSEA, per germline. Trimming shortened V by 6 bases and J by 0 bases, and 18 bases separated the two germline ends. The CDR3 consists of 16 residues. The CDR3 loop reads CSVGADRKLAKNIQYF. The CDR3 coding sequence is TGCAGCGTGGGAGCTGACAGAAAACTAGCCAAAAACATTCAGTACTTC.

The chain has TRBV28 and TRBJ2-3; TRBD2 matches at 7 bases. V gave up 3 bases and J gave up 5 bases; unmatched junction bases: 11. Germline V CDR1 and CDR2: MDHEN, SYDVKM. The CDR3 is made up of 16 amino acids. CDR3 DNA sequence: TGTGCCAGCAGTTTCCCTCTAGCGGAGGTAGGAGATACGCAGTATTTT. It codes for CASSFPLAEVGDTQYF.

There are a few counts of this clonotype. The chain joins TRBV4-2 to TRBJ2-3, with 11 positions matching TRBD1. J lost 4 bases, V lost 1 base, and 1 base had no gene match. CDR1 and CDR2 from the germline V gene are LGHNA and YNFKEQ. CDR3 length equals 15 residues. CDR3 in DNA: TGTGCCAGCAGCCAAGGGGACAGGGGGGCAGATACGCAGTATTTT. Translating gives CASSQGDRGADTQYF.

The rearrangement links TRBV5-1 to TRBJ2-7; 9 bases line up with TRBD2. The CDR3 has 16 amino acids. Per the germline V gene, CDR1 is SGHRS and CDR2 is YFSETQ. After removal of 0 bases from V and 6 bases from J, the junction contained 10 bases not matched to a gene. The CDR3 DNA sequence: TGCGCCAGCAGCTTGGTGGTAGCGGGAGAGGGGGGCGAGCAGTACTTC. It codes for CASSLVVAGEGGEQYF.

This clonotype was found a few times. The chain carries TRBV20-1 and TRBJ2-3, with a tentative D call TRBD2 (5 bases). The CDR3 is 13 residues long. Germline V gene data show CDR1 as DFQATT and CDR2 as SNEGSKA (reference sequence). V shed 4 bases and J shed 3 bases, with 11 bases lying between them. CDR3 DNA: TGCAGTGCTAAGCGGTCCGGGACAGATACGCAGTATTTT. It yields the protein CSAKRSGTDTQYF.

This clonotype was seen only a few times. The rearrangement uses TRBV28 and TRBJ1-2; TRBD1 is a possible D gene (6 bases). Germline CDR1 MDHEN, CDR2 SYDVKM. V was pared by 5 bases and J by 4 bases, with 20 bases between. The CDR3 loop spans 16 amino acids. CDR3 residues: CASSAAGGGGSYGYTF. As DNA, the CDR3 is TGTGCCAGCAGTGCTGCCGGGGGAGGGGGAAGCTATGGCTACACCTTC.

J is TRBJ1-2 and V is TRBV29-1; D gene uncertain. The CDR3 runs 14 residues. CDR1 and CDR2 (germline): SQVTM, ANQGSEA. The V end lost 5 bases, the J end lost 3 bases, and 16 bases lay between the germline ends. The CDR3 reads CSVPRGGVDYGYTF. DNA of the CDR3: TGCAGCGTTCCAAGAGGTGGGGTCGACTATGGCTACACCTTC.

This sequence joins TRBV12-3 or TRBV12-4 and TRBJ1-2; D is possibly TRBD1 (5 bases). The CDR3 has 13 residues. V was shortened by 3 bases and J by 4 bases, with 9 bases between the two germline ends. The CDR3 is CASSFRAGYGYTF. CDR3 DNA sequence: TGTGCCAGCAGTTTCAGGGCAGGCTATGGCTACACCTTC.

The chain is built from TRBV7-2 and TRBJ2-7; 8 bases agree with TRBD1. CDR3 length: 15 amino acids. Per germline, CDR1 SGHTA and CDR2 FQGNSA. V shed 1 base, J shed 2 bases, and the junction held 4 bases outside the gene matches. The CDR3 coding sequence is TGTGCCAGCAGCTTAGGGGTCAGGGGGCCCTACGAGCAGTACTTC. It is translated as CASSLGVRGPYEQYF.

This clonotype was counted between two and nine times. V gene TRBV12-3 or TRBV12-4 combines with J gene TRBJ1-5; D is possibly TRBD1 (5 bases). The CDR3 is 15 amino acids. Trimming took 6 bases from V and 4 from J, leaving 16 bases between them. In nucleotides, the CDR3 is TGTGCCAGCAGGAAAGCTGGGACTCAGAATCAGCCCCAGCATTTT. Encoded protein: CASRKAGTQNQPQHF.